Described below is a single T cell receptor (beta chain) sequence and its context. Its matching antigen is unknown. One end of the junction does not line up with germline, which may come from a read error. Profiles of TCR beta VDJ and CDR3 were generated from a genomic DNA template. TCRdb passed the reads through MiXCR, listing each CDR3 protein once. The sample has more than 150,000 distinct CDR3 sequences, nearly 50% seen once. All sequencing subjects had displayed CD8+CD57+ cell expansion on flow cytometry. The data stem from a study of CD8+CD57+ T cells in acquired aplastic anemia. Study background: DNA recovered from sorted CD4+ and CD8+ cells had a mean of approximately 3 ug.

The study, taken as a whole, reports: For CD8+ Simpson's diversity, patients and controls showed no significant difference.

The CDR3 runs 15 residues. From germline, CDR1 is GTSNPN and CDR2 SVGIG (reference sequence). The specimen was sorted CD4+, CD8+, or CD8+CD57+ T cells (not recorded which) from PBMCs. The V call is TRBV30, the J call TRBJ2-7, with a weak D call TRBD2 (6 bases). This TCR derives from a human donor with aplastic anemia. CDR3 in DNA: TGTGCCTGGGGTGTCCAGGTCGGGGGCTCCTACGAGCAGTACTTC. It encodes CAWGVQVGGSYEQYF.